This is a list of T cell receptor beta chains from one sample in a study of T cell changes during pregnancy in multiple sclerosis. Using immunoSEQ multiplex PCR, the repertoire was profiled, and TCRdb retains in-frame clones only, with some absent. The sample yields some 60,000 clones, approximately 90% seen once. The sequenced sample was peripheral blood, obtained in the first trimester of pregnancy. The receptor set was obtained from a female donor in good health, enrolled as a control in a pregnancy study. Each CDR3 is given with its conserved first and last residue. D genes are given only for firm matches. The listing skips clone size in some rows; elsewhere it reads once, few, many or a size class.

V gene	D gene	clone size	J gene	CDR3 protein	CDR3 DNA
TRBV10-3	TRBD1	.	TRBJ2-7	CAISWTGTYEQYF	TGTGCCATCAGCTGGACAGGGACCTACGAGCAGTACTTC
TRBV12-5	.	.	TRBJ2-7	CASATNTVFYEQYF	TGTGCTAGTGCTACCAATACCGTTTTCTACGAGCAGTACTTC
TRBV19	.	.	TRBJ2-5	CASSRTTADGTQYF	TGTGCCAGTAGTAGGACGACAGCCGACGGGACCCAGTACTTC
TRBV19	TRBD1	.	TRBJ1-4	CASSIDSGQGLEKLFF	TGTGCCAGTAGTATAGATTCCGGACAGGGTTTGGAAAAACTGTTTTTT
TRBV19	TRBD1	few	TRBJ2-7	CASSIGQGAYEQYF	TGTGCCAGTAGTATCGGCCAGGGGGCATACGAGCAGTACTTC
TRBV27	TRBD1	.	TRBJ1-5	CASSSQGVGQPQHF	TGTGCCAGCAGTTCACAGGGGGTCGGGCAGCCCCAGCATTTT
TRBV5-1	.	.	TRBJ1-1	CASRTGGPANTEAFF	TGCGCCAGCAGGACCGGGGGGCCAGCGAACACTGAAGCTTTCTTT
TRBV12-5	.	.	TRBJ1-5	CASVRNSNQPQHF	TGTGCTAGTGTGCGGAATAGCAATCAGCCCCAGCATTTT
TRBV20-1	.	few	TRBJ1-1	CSATMNTEAFF	TGCAGTGCTACCATGAACACTGAAGCTTTCTTT
TRBV18	.	.	TRBJ2-7	CASSPRGQRQYF	TGTGCCAGCTCACCACGGGGGCAACGGCAGTACTTC
TRBV18	.	.	TRBJ2-5	CASSPPRARGTQYF	TGTGCCAGCTCACCACCGCGGGCCCGGGGGACCCAGTACTTC
TRBV18	.	.	TRBJ1-1	CASSPVGNTEAFF	TGTGCCAGCTCACCGGTCGGGAACACTGAAGCTTTCTTT
TRBV2	.	.	TRBJ1-3	CASSEGQVSGNTIYF	TGTGCCAGCAGTGAAGGTCAGGTTTCCGGAAACACCATATATTTT
TRBV6-5	.	.	TRBJ2-6	CASSSHSSGANVLTF	TGTGCCAGCAGTTCTCACAGCTCTGGGGCCAACGTCCTGACTTTC
TRBV19	TRBD2	.	TRBJ2-3	CATRPLAGGIDTQYF	TGTGCCACTCGACCCCTAGCGGGAGGGATTGATACGCAGTATTTT
TRBV4-1	.	.	TRBJ1-2	CASSQPGKYYGYTF	TGCGCCAGCAGCCAACCCGGGAAGTACTATGGCTACACCTTC
TRBV4-2	.	.	TRBJ2-7	CASSPPEGGRGHPGEQYF	TGTGCCAGCAGCCCCCCGGAAGGTGGGCGGGGGCATCCCGGCGAGCAGTACTTC
TRBV6-1	TRBD1	.	TRBJ2-2	CASSEPDRGPFTGELFF	TGTGCCAGCAGTGAACCCGACAGGGGGCCGTTCACCGGGGAGCTGTTTTTT
TRBV28	TRBD2	.	TRBJ2-7	CATGGPRTSGGNYF	TGTGCCACGGGAGGACCCCGGACTAGCGGGGGGAATTACTTC
TRBV28	.	.	TRBJ2-7	CASSFGGPIQEQYF	TGTGCCAGCAGTTTCGGGGGGCCGATTCAGGAGCAGTACTTC
TRBV7-8	TRBD1	.	TRBJ2-7	CASSLWGTGLYEQYF	TGTGCCAGCAGCTTGTGGGGGACAGGGCTCTACGAGCAGTACTTC
TRBV7-9	TRBD1	once	TRBJ2-1	CASSPDRGFNEQFF	TGTGCCAGCAGCCCAGACAGGGGGTTCAATGAGCAGTTCTTC
TRBV4-1	.	.	TRBJ2-3	CASSQGGTGPTDTQYF	TGCGCCAGCAGCCAAGGTGGAACAGGTCCAACAGATACGCAGTATTTT
TRBV18	.	.	TRBJ1-1	CASSPGGLNTEAFF	TGTGCCAGCTCACCAGGCGGCCTGAACACTGAAGCTTTCTTT
TRBV7-6	TRBD1	once	TRBJ2-7	CASSPGQGYEQYF	TGTGCCAGCAGCCCCGGACAGGGGTACGAGCAGTACTTC
TRBV6-5	TRBD1	once	TRBJ2-7	CASSSGDRSYEQYF	TGTGCCAGCAGTTCCGGGGACAGATCCTACGAGCAGTACTTC
TRBV18	TRBD1	.	TRBJ2-7	CASSPPGTAPYEQYF	TGTGCCAGCTCACCACCAGGGACAGCTCCCTACGAGCAGTACTTC
TRBV5-4	.	.	TRBJ2-5	CASSLGLMGGMQETQYF	TGTGCCAGCAGCCTGGGCTTGATGGGCGGGATGCAAGAGACCCAGTACTTC
TRBV29-1	TRBD2	.	TRBJ2-7	CSVTSGGTYEQYF	TGCAGCGTGACTAGCGGGGGAACCTACGAGCAGTACTTC
TRBV30	.	.	TRBJ1-2	CAWSNREFYGYTF	TGTGCCTGGAGTAACAGGGAGTTCTATGGCTACACCTTC
TRBV18	TRBD1	.	TRBJ2-7	CASSQAGTGNYEQYF	TGTGCCAGCTCACAGGCCGGGACAGGGAACTACGAGCAGTACTTC
TRBV6-1	.	.	TRBJ1-1	CASSDNGGTEAFF	TGTGCCAGCAGTGATAACGGGGGAACTGAAGCTTTCTTT
TRBV5-6	TRBD1	.	TRBJ2-3	CASSSTGHSTDTQYF	TGTGCCAGCAGCTCGACAGGGCACAGCACAGATACGCAGTATTTT
TRBV29-1	.	.	TRBJ2-7	CSVGLTGYEQYF	TGCAGCGTTGGATTAACAGGCTACGAGCAGTACTTC
TRBV19	.	.	TRBJ1-2	CARLGANYGYTF	TGTGCCAGACTGGGCGCAAACTATGGCTACACCTTC
TRBV18	TRBD1	few	TRBJ1-1	CASSPRTGSNTEAFF	TGTGCCAGCTCACCAAGGACAGGGTCGAACACTGAAGCTTTCTTT
TRBV19	TRBD1	.	TRBJ2-6	CASSHDRGSGANVLTF	TGTGCCAGTAGTCATGACAGGGGGTCTGGGGCCAACGTCCTGACTTTC
TRBV18	.	.	TRBJ1-1	CASSLTGQVDTEAFF	TGTGCCAGCTCACTAACTGGGCAGGTGGACACTGAAGCTTTCTTT
TRBV19	TRBD1	.	TRBJ1-1	CASSPDRVGTEAFF	TGTGCCAGTAGCCCGGACAGGGTCGGAACTGAAGCTTTCTTT
TRBV19	TRBD2	.	TRBJ2-1	CASSTSSGIMNEQFF	TGTGCCAGTAGTACCTCGAGCGGGATAATGAATGAGCAGTTCTTC
TRBV11-1	TRBD2	.	TRBJ2-7	CASSPWGGAAGRNEQYF	TGTGCCAGCAGCCCATGGGGTGGTGCAGCGGGACGTAACGAGCAGTACTTC
TRBV2	TRBD1	.	TRBJ1-2	CASSEGDSAYGYTF	TGTGCCAGCAGTGAGGGGGACAGCGCCTATGGCTACACCTTC
TRBV19	.	.	TRBJ2-7	CASRNLGNTRGEQYF	TGTGCCAGTAGAAATCTGGGGAACACCCGAGGGGAGCAGTACTTC
TRBV9	TRBD1	.	TRBJ1-5	CASSFSGGPNQPQHF	TGTGCCAGCAGCTTCTCAGGGGGCCCCAATCAGCCCCAGCATTTT
TRBV11-3	TRBD2	.	TRBJ2-1	CASSLQGSGGANEQFF	TGTGCCAGCAGCTTACAGGGTAGCGGGGGGGCCAATGAGCAGTTCTTC
TRBV4-2	TRBD2	.	TRBJ2-7	CASSPQQGTSAYEQYF	TGTGCCAGCAGCCCCCAGCAGGGGACTAGCGCCTACGAGCAGTACTTC
TRBV27	.	.	TRBJ1-1	CASSLSGGTEAFF	TGTGCCAGCAGTTTATCAGGAGGGACTGAAGCTTTCTTT
TRBV15	TRBD1	.	TRBJ2-7	CATSTGTGGFEQYF	TGTGCCACCAGCACCGGGACAGGGGGCTTCGAGCAGTACTTC
TRBV13	.	.	TRBJ1-1	CASSKDRMMNTEAFF	TGTGCCAGCAGCAAAGACAGAATGATGAACACTGAAGCTTTCTTT
TRBV29-1	.	few	TRBJ2-7	CSAAGTATYGEQYF	TGCAGCGCCGCTGGGACTGCAACCTACGGGGAGCAGTACTTC
TRBV5-5	.	.	TRBJ1-3	CASSQTTVRGNTIYF	TGTGCCAGCAGCCAAACCACGGTACGGGGAAACACCATATATTTT
TRBV18	TRBD2	.	TRBJ2-7	CASSPPVAGGYEQYF	TGTGCCAGCTCACCGCCAGTGGCGGGGGGCTACGAGCAGTACTTC
TRBV2	TRBD2	.	TRBJ2-3	CARGGAGGPTDTQYF	TGTGCCAGGGGAGGAGCGGGAGGACCCACAGATACGCAGTATTTT